The 29 T cell receptor beta chains reported below all come from one sample, sequenced in a study of CD8+ T cells in alopecia areata. Sequencing relied on a cDNA template that was reverse transcribed from extracted RNA. The assay was immunoSEQ multiplex PCR, and TCRdb's table has in-frame clones only and misses some. The table lists about 150,000 clones, roughly 54% of them singletons. The sample's treatment: oral pan-JAK inhibitor, 5-10 mg twice daily. The sequencing here drew on CD8+ T cells sorted from blood, taken at week 4, from a patient treated with tofacitinib. The receptors come from a human donor with alopecia areata.

This chain uses TRBV13 with TRBJ1-1, with 10 bases matching TRBD1. V was pared by 1 base and J by 3 bases, with 2 bases of the junction left unmatched. Germline V gene lookup returns CDR1 PRHDT and CDR2 FYEKMQ (reference sequence). The CDR3 extends over 15 amino acids. The chain's CDR3 is CASSLAGTGDTEAFF. CDR3 nucleotide sequence: TGTGCCAGCAGCTTAGCAGGGACAGGGGACACTGAAGCTTTCTTT.

The chain combines TRBV7-9 with TRBJ2-3, with D unclear. V lost 3 bases and J 5 bases, leaving 6 bases between the germline ends. The CDR3 consists of 12 residues. CDR1 and CDR2 from the germline V gene are SEHNR and FQNEAQ (reference sequence). The CDR3: CASSFGVDTQYF. In DNA form, the CDR3 reads TGTGCCAGCAGCTTTGGTGTAGATACGCAGTATTTT.

This clone has more than one count but fewer than ten. This chain joins TRBV6-5 and TRBJ2-7; 9 positions match TRBD1. Germline V gene data show CDR1 as MNHEY and CDR2 as SVGAGI. V gave up 6 bases and J gave up 3 bases; unmatched junction bases: 6. This CDR3 comprises 14 residues. The CDR3 nucleotides are TGTGCCAGCAGCTTCAGACAGGGGGGCTACGAGCAGTACTTC. Translation: CASSFRQGGYEQYF.

The chain links TRBV4-1 to TRBJ2-3; 13 bases are a match to TRBD2. CDR3 length equals 17 residues. Germline CDR1 is MGHRA and CDR2 is YSYEKL. Trimming at V came to 3 bases and at J to 2 bases, leaving 5 bases not matched to a gene. CDR3 region: CASSHTTSGGNTDTQYF. CDR3 DNA: TGCGCCAGCAGCCATACGACTAGCGGGGGGAACACAGATACGCAGTATTTT.

The V and J genes are TRBV30 and TRBJ1-2; possible D gene TRBD1, 6 bases. Deletions cut 1 base from V and 4 bases from J, with 16 bases between. The CDR3 is 15 amino acids. From germline, CDR1 is GTSNPN and CDR2 SVGIG (reference sequence). CDR3 residues: CAWSGPTSGVYGYTF. CDR3 DNA sequence: TGTGCCTGGAGTGGCCCCACATCAGGGGTCTATGGCTACACCTTC.

CDR3 DNA: TGCAGCGTTGTGGAGGGACTTGGGGGGGACCAAGAGACCCAGTACTTC. This translates into CSVVEGLGGDQETQYF. The rearrangement links TRBV29-1 to TRBJ2-5, with 7 nucleotides matching TRBD2. The germline gives CDR1 SQVTM, CDR2 ANQGSEA. V gave up 4 bases and J gave up 0 bases; unmatched junction bases: 11. This CDR3 comprises 16 residues.

The table lists this clone with a few counts. The V gene is TRBV7-3, the J gene TRBJ2-2, with 7 bases lining up with TRBD1. Trimming took 1 base from V and 4 from J; bases not matched to a gene: 12. This CDR3 region has 18 residues. The germline gives CDR1 SGHTA, CDR2 FQGTGA. CDR3 sequence: CASSLRRAQGSGTGELFF. CDR3 nucleotide sequence: TGTGCCAGCAGCTTAAGACGAGCACAGGGGTCGGGCACCGGGGAGCTGTTTTTT.

This clone has a handful of counts. The chain links TRBV29-1 to TRBJ1-1, with D possibly matching TRBD1 (5 bases). The CDR3 runs to 11 residues. V was pared by 1 base and J by 8 bases, with 8 bases between. In germline, CDR1 is SQVTM, CDR2 ANQGSEA. DNA of the CDR3: TGCAGCGTTGAAGCCGGGGCCGAAGCTTTCTTT. Its protein product is CSVEAGAEAFF.

The chain joins TRBV27 to TRBJ2-5; D might be TRBD2 (6 bases). The CDR3 runs to 14 residues. CDR1 is MNHEY and CDR2 is SMNVEV in the germline V gene (reference sequence). With 4 bases removed from V and 7 bases from J, the gap between germline ends came to 16 bases. The CDR3 DNA reads TGTGCCAGCAGTTACCTAACTAGCCCCGGGACCCAGTACTTC. The encoded protein is CASSYLTSPGTQYF.

V gene TRBV2 combines with J gene TRBJ1-5; the D gene is possibly TRBD1 (6 bases). This CDR3 has 15 residues. The V end lost 6 bases, the J end lost 2 bases, and 14 bases lay between the germline ends. The germline CDR1 and CDR2 sequences are SNHLY and FYNNEI. The CDR3 loop is CASSGNRVGNQPQHF. The CDR3, as DNA: TGTGCCAGCAGCGGAAACAGGGTGGGCAATCAGCCCCAGCATTTT.

This clone was detected only a few times. CDR3 bases: TGTGCCAGCAGTGAAGCGGACACCTACGAGCAGTACTTC. Translating gives CASSEADTYEQYF. This chain links TRBV6-1 with TRBJ2-7; TRBD1 is a possible D gene (5 bases). Looked up from germline, CDR1 is MNHNS and CDR2 is SASEGT. The V gene lost 0 bases and the J gene lost 2 bases, with 5 bases spanning the gap. CDR3 length: 13 amino acids.

This clone was observed a few times. The gene calls are TRBV5-1 and TRBJ1-1; D is perhaps TRBD1 (5 bases). Per the germline V gene, CDR1 is SGHRS and CDR2 is YFSETQ. Trimming left V 0 bases short and J 3 bases short, with 12 bases between. This CDR3 is 15 amino acids long. CDR3 coding DNA: TGCGCCAGCAGCTTGGCCCAGGGCAGCCACACTGAAGCTTTCTTT. Its protein product is CASSLAQGSHTEAFF.

This clone was counted a few times. The chain uses TRBV4-1 and TRBJ1-1; D might be TRBD1 (5 bases). V lost 0 bases, J lost 4 bases, and 9 bases lay in between. CDR1 is MGHRA and CDR2 is YSYEKL in the germline V gene. This CDR3 is 14 amino acids long. CDR3 coding DNA: TGCGCCAGCAGCCAAGATTTCACAGGCACTGAAGCTTTCTTT. This gives the protein CASSQDFTGTEAFF.

The rearrangement joins TRBV11-2 to TRBJ2-1, with D perhaps matching TRBD2 (6 bases). V lost 6 bases, J lost 4 bases, and 25 bases lay in between. The CDR3 is made up of 18 amino acids. From germline, CDR1 is SGHAT and CDR2 FQNNGV. The CDR3 here is CASSGVGGRARPYNEQFF. The CDR3 region has the DNA TGTGCCAGCAGTGGGGTCGGGGGACGCGCTAGACCTTACAATGAGCAGTTCTTC.

The J gene is TRBJ2-7, the V gene TRBV25-1; no definite D call. Deletions cut 7 bases from V and 6 bases from J, with 7 bases between. Germline CDR1 MGHDK, CDR2 SYGVNS. The CDR3 runs to 10 residues. The CDR3 nucleotides read TGTGCCAGCAACTACAGCGAGCAGTACTTC. Its protein is CASNYSEQYF.

J is TRBJ2-3 and V is TRBV30, with D unresolved. V lost 0 bases and J lost 5, with 6 bases in between. CDR3 length: 12 amino acids. Germline CDR1 and CDR2: GTSNPN and SVGIG (reference sequence). CDR3 amino acids: CAWSVLKDTQYF. CDR3 in DNA: TGTGCCTGGAGTGTACTCAAAGATACGCAGTATTTT.

The chain joins TRBV30 to TRBJ2-7; tentative D call: TRBD2 (5 bases). CDR3 length: 13 residues. Germline V lookup: CDR1 GTSNPN, CDR2 SVGIG (reference sequence). Between the trimmed V and J ends, which lost 0 bases and 5 bases, there was a span of 11 bases. CDR3 DNA sequence: TGTGCCTGGAGTGTCTCGGACGGGAACGAGCAGTACTTC. Its translation is CAWSVSDGNEQYF.

The chain employs TRBV11-2 and TRBJ2-7; possibly TRBD1 for D (6 bases). V lost 3 bases, J lost 7 bases, and 10 bases lay in between. Germline CDR1 SGHAT, CDR2 FQNNGV. There are 12 residues in the CDR3. The CDR3: CASSFPGEEQYF. The CDR3 DNA sequence: TGTGCCAGCAGCTTTCCAGGGGAAGAGCAGTACTTC.

This rearrangement joins TRBV30 to TRBJ2-1; 7 bases align to TRBD2. The CDR3 is 14 amino acids. Germline V gene lookup returns CDR1 GTSNPN and CDR2 SVGIG (reference sequence). The V and J ends lost 5 bases and 4 bases, in that order; junction bases with no gene match: 8. The DNA of the CDR3 is TGTGCCTGGGATTATGGCGGGGGATACAATGAGCAGTTCTTC. Amino acids: CAWDYGGGYNEQFF.

Only a few counts were recorded for this clone. This chain uses TRBV6-6 with TRBJ2-7; D remains unclear. The length of the CDR3 is 14 residues. V was cut by 2 bases and J by 0 bases, with 8 bases left in between. Germline-derived CDR1 and CDR2 are MNHNY and SVGAGI (reference sequence). CDR3 protein: CASSYDGGSYEQYF. The CDR3 DNA reads TGTGCCAGCAGTTACGACGGTGGCTCCTACGAGCAGTACTTC.

The CDR3: CASSELADTQYF. The CDR3, as DNA: TGTGCCAGCAGTGAACTAGCAGATACGCAGTATTTT. The chain carries TRBV2 and TRBJ2-3, with D unresolved. CDR3 size: 12 residues. V lost 2 bases, J lost 4 bases, and 4 bases lay in between. Germline CDR1 SNHLY, CDR2 FYNNEI.

The V call is TRBV13, the J call TRBJ1-6; D not certain. Looked up from germline, CDR1 is PRHDT and CDR2 is FYEKMQ (reference sequence). The CDR3 totals 13 residues. With 6 bases removed from V and 7 bases from J, the gap between germline ends came to 10 bases. CDR3 sequence: CASREFYNSPLHF. CDR3 DNA sequence: TGTGCCAGCAGGGAATTTTACAATTCACCCCTCCACTTT.

This clone was found once. The chain recombines TRBV10-2 with TRBJ2-1, with a weak D call TRBD1 (5 bases). CDR1 and CDR2 (germline): WSHSY, SAAADI. The CDR3 spans 11 residues. Trimming took 3 bases from V and 9 from J, leaving 6 bases between them. The CDR3, as DNA: TGCGCCAGCAGTGAAGGGGTTGAGCAGTTCTTC. It encodes CASSEGVEQFF.

This rearrangement joins TRBV29-1 to TRBJ2-1, with D possibly matching TRBD2 (5 bases). V lost 4 bases and J 2 bases, leaving 18 bases between the germline ends. CDR3 length: 16 amino acids. From germline, CDR1 is SQVTM and CDR2 ANQGSEA. Here the CDR3 reads CSVGGLAGLPYNEQFF. The CDR3 region has the DNA TGCAGCGTTGGGGGATTGGCGGGCCTGCCCTACAATGAGCAGTTCTTC.

V is TRBV27 and J is TRBJ2-7; D is uncertain. The CDR3 is made up of 14 amino acids. Germline-derived CDR1 and CDR2 are MNHEY and SMNVEV (reference sequence). Deletions cut 2 bases from V and 2 bases from J, with 10 bases between. DNA of the CDR3: TGTGCCAGCAGTTTAGGACCAATAACCTACGAGCAGTACTTC. It translates to CASSLGPITYEQYF.

This chain joins TRBV9 and TRBJ2-1; weak D call: TRBD2 (6 bases). This CDR3 has 15 amino acids. From germline, CDR1 is SGDLS and CDR2 YYNGEE. The germline V and J ends were trimmed by 0 bases and 0 bases, with 7 bases remaining between them. This CDR3 reads CASSVAGVSYNEQFF. As DNA, the CDR3 is TGTGCCAGCAGCGTAGCGGGAGTCTCCTACAATGAGCAGTTCTTC.

The rearrangement joins TRBV10-3 to TRBJ1-5, with D uncertain. This CDR3 has 15 residues. The germline gives CDR1 ENHRY, CDR2 SYGVKD. Deletions cut 3 bases from V and 9 bases from J, with 18 bases between. The CDR3 coding sequence is TGTGCCATCAGTGATAACGAGGGATGGATTGGGCCCCAGCATTTT. Translated: CAISDNEGWIGPQHF.

The chain recombines TRBV23-1 with TRBJ1-1; 7 bases are a match to TRBD1. TRBV23-1 is an open reading frame, and its role is uncertain. The CDR3 loop spans 16 amino acids. The V and J ends lost 3 bases and 0 bases, in that order; junction bases with no gene match: 7. In DNA, the CDR3 is TGCGCCAGCAGTCAGAGGGACAGCTCCATGAACACTGAAGCTTTCTTT. It specifies CASSQRDSSMNTEAFF.

The chain links TRBV7-8 to TRBJ2-7, with D perhaps matching TRBD1 or TRBD2 (5 bases each). Germline CDR1 is SGHVS and CDR2 is FQNEAQ. The CDR3 extends over 14 amino acids. V was shortened by 2 bases and J by 3 bases, with 11 bases between the two germline ends. In DNA form, the CDR3 reads TGTGCCAGCAGCTTACACAATGGGGGCTACGAGCAGTACTTC. It yields the protein CASSLHNGGYEQYF. The whole variable domain, remainder taken from reference TRBV7-8 and TRBJ2-7, is GAGVSQSPRYKVAKRGQDVALRCDPISGHVSLFWYQQALGQGPEFLTYFQNEAQLDKSGLPSDRFFAERPEGSVSTLKIQRTQQEDSAVYLCASSLHNGGYEQYFGPGTRLTVT.